This TCR beta chain was obtained from a study of blood T cell repertoires in COVID-19. Germline lookup yields CDR1 MNHEY and CDR2 SMNVEV (reference sequence). After removal of 3 bases from V and 1 base from J, the junction contained 11 bases not matched to a gene. The CDR3 loop spans 17 amino acids. As processed by the authors: Reference gene primer amplification gave nucleated cell count estimates. Only in-frame clones appear in the TCRdb table, and some are missing; sequencing was by immunoSEQ multiplex PCR. V, J and clone size were drawn from that table, and D and trimming were deduced from the DNA. The profile shows over 100,000 clones, about 72% of them singletons.

The rearrangement links TRBV27 to TRBJ1-1, with 7 bases aligning to TRBD1. The sequence derives from a woman aged 70-85 years with acute or convalescent COVID-19. The sequencing sample was made of peripheral blood. In DNA form, the CDR3 reads TGTGCCAGCAGTTTGTTTGGTGAGGGGGCTAAGAACACTGAAGCTTTCTTT. Translating gives CASSLFGEGAKNTEAFF.